This is a list of T cell receptor beta chains from one sample in a study of cytomegalovirus exposure and HLA in healthy donors. Generated by immunoSEQ multiplex PCR, the TCRdb table keeps only in-frame clones and is missing some. The sample comprises 210,000 or so clones, less than 80% of which are singletons, and approximately 0.22% rests with the top ten. Input material: PBMCs. Receptor source: a girl aged 2 to 10 in good health and CMV-seronegative. Each CDR3 is given with its conserved first and last residue.

V gene	CDR3 protein
TRBV7-9	CSSSLGRQIYTDTQYF
TRBV30	CAWTTSGRFSYEQYF
TRBV10-3	CAISDRDRPYEQYF
TRBV30	CAWSAIPPSGETQYF
TRBV7-3	CASSLSGTPQETQYF
TRBV7-2	CASSLGPGGYNQPQHF
TRBV25-1	CASQFSGVGYF
TRBV4-1	CASSRAPGLTSTDTQYF
TRBV6-1	CASSEARFGLLHF
TRBV5-1	CASRRDKEQEAFF
TRBV5-8	CASSWEWGAGDEQFF
TRBV18	CASSPPGGNNQPQHF
TRBV7-9	CASSLARDYSYEQYF
TRBV5-1	CASSRIGGDYEQYF
TRBV9	CASSSGQGYMFSYGYTF
TRBV6-5	CASFAGRPYNEQFF
TRBV5-4	CASSLRGGGAGRGETQYF
TRBV7-9	CASSGDSLWETQYF
TRBV6-1	CASSEEGSGGNEQFF
TRBV7-2	CASSTHGGNYGYTF
TRBV6-1	CAGGGYYEQYF
TRBV7-2	CASSLVASRNQPQHF
TRBV7-9	CSSRQGDYEQYF
TRBV6-5	CASSSVDRGETEAFF
TRBV4-1	CASSQPLAGGRDIQYF
TRBV11-2	CASSFGQGAGEQYF
TRBV7-9	CASRGQGVGGYTF
TRBV4-1	CASSQGGGARQYNEQFF
TRBV6-1	CASSEGANYGYTF
TRBV6-8	CASSLGRHIAGGLRGELFF
TRBV29-1	CSVEGPTPGGTEAFF
TRBV28	CASSLRGSSNTEAFF
TRBV4-2	CASSHETRARVPSTEAFF
TRBV29-1	CSVDSPSDHTGELFF
TRBV15	CATSLPTGLDTQYF
TRBV9	CASSSQAGDRQGPYEQYF
TRBV13	CASSLGEGSSEKLFF
TRBV5-4	CASSFLGQGADTQYF
TRBV7-9	CASSSSSGGETQYF
TRBV7-7	CASSRREGNEQYF
TRBV10-2	CATWGGEKLFF
TRBV19	CASNYWDREDYGYTF
TRBV5-1	CASSFPPYEQYF
TRBV7-6	CASSLLTGELFF
TRBV12-5	CASGSGEGNQPQHF
TRBV29-1	CSVEDSSLAGVEQFF
TRBV4-1	CASSPIRTRSNYEQYF
TRBV30	CAWGDRGSSYEQYF
TRBV4-1	CASSRGQGKAEAFF
TRBV6-4	CASSDSSNNEQFF
TRBV5-1	CASSLESSGSTGELFF
TRBV27	CASSFSGGLATYNEQFF